Detailed here is one TCR beta chain. The antigen is undetermined. The CDR3 runs 17 residues. V shed 0 bases, J shed 1 base, and the junction held 7 bases outside the gene matches. Germline values: CDR1 SGHRS, CDR2 YFSETQ. The data belong to a study of lymphopenia after photon versus proton radiotherapy. General study findings and limits: Under photons, naive T cells and diversity fell while effector/memory populations rose.

Assay: immunoSEQ multiplex PCR; the TCRdb copy retains only in-frame clones and omits some. The table records more than 80,000 clones, around 83% of them present only once. The material sequenced was peripheral blood, taken from a patient treated with proton-based radiotherapy. The TCR comes from a man in his sixties with pancreatic cancer. V and J are TRBV5-1 and TRBJ1-1, with 9 bases fitting TRBD1. The CDR3 sequence is CASSLGQGVGTNTEAFF. The CDR3 nucleotides are TGCGCCAGCAGCTTGGGACAGGGGGTGGGAACGAACACTGAAGCTTTCTTT.